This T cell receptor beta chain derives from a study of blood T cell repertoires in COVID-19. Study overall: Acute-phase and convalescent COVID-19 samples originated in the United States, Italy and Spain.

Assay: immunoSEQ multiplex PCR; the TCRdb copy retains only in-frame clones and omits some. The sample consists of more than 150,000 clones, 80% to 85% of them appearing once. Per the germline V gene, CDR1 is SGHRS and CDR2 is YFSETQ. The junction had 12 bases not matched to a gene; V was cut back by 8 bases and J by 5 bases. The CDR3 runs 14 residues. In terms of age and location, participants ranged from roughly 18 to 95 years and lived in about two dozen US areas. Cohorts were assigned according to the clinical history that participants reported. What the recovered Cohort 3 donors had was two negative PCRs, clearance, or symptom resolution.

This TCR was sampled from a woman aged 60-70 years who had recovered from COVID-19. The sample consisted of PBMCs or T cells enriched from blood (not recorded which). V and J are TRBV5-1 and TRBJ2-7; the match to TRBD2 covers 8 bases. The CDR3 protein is CASSPGYGGDEQYF. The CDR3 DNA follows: TGCGCCAGTAGTCCTGGGTACGGGGGGGACGAGCAGTACTTC.